This TCR beta chain is from a study of T cell clones after liver transplantation. Assay used: immunoSEQ multiplex PCR; TCRdb lists only in-frame clones, some missing. This sample carries nearly 55,000 clones, approximately 88% of them seen once, and the ten largest clones take around 8.5%. Germline V gene data show CDR1 as SGHNT and CDR2 as YYREEE (reference sequence). The CDR3 runs to 13 residues. V lost 3 bases, J lost 4 bases, and 9 bases lay in between. J is TRBJ2-3 and V is TRBV5-4; D is unresolved. Here the sequenced sample was CD4+ T cells from blood, taken before liver transplant. The TCR was taken from a human donor who received a liver transplant. This CDR3 reads CASSSARSDTQYF. In DNA form, the CDR3 reads TGTGCCAGCAGCTCCGCGAGGTCAGATACGCAGTATTTT.